This T cell receptor beta chain was recovered during a study of shared clonotypes between healthy human individuals. A deep-level run was used for the assay. Repertoires were generated with immunoSEQ multiplex PCR, while TCRdb's copy carries only in-frame clones and drops some. The profile shows roughly 1,600,000 clones, 98% to 99% of them singletons. About this clone: The antigen is not known.

This CDR3 is built from 15 residues. V was pared by 5 bases and J by 4 bases, with 6 bases of the junction left unmatched. Germline CDR1 is MDHEN and CDR2 is SYDVKM. Study observations and caveats: The study generally estimated greater richness for naive than memory subsets. Non-shared clonotypes had lower generation probabilities than clonotypes shared by all four sorted-subset donors.

The source material was naive CD4+ T cells sorted from blood. Indicated subset: CD45RA+ positively selected. This clonotype was obtained from a man aged 25-45 years in good health. This chain links TRBV28 with TRBJ2-3; TRBD1 agrees at 10 bases. CDR3 protein: CASSLLTGGPDTQYF. In nucleotides, the CDR3 is TGTGCCAGCAGTCTTTTGACAGGGGGCCCAGATACGCAGTATTTT.